The 3 T cell receptor beta chains listed next were all sequenced from one sample in a study of spatial heterogeneity in lung cancer (dated by TCRdb to about 2019). The investigation overall reported the following: The tumor nonsynonymous mutation count correlated with the number of expanded intratumoral alpha and beta TCRs.

The antigens these receptors bind are not known. The time point label for this specimen denotes: sample taken at primary tumor resection. Libraries were made using 5' RACE. TCRdb lists the instrument as NextSeq 500. TCRdb reran the public reads through fastp at Q25 and MiXCR, keeping productive beta chains. Each entry merges the rows of one CDR3 protein and shows their most common DNA and genes. The sample records around 5,100 distinct CDR3 sequences, around 5% of which are singletons. Approximately 23% of the sample lies in the top ten. The sample in question was lung tumor tissue, obtained at surgery. The receptor source for this set is a male donor with early-stage non-small cell lung cancer.

This clonotype has at least ten counts. Within a library made for alpha chains, this beta chain is off target, and its count is uninformative. The chain carries TRBV5-1 and TRBJ1-4; 9 positions match TRBD1. CDR1 is SGHRS and CDR2 is YFSETQ in the germline V gene. V lost 4 bases, J lost 12 bases, and 10 bases stayed unmatched. The CDR3 contains 14 residues. In DNA form, the CDR3 reads TGCGCCAGCAGCGTCCGGGACAGGGAAGGAGAACTGTTTTTT. Protein product: CASSVRDREGELFF.

This clonotype was seen ten or more times. This beta chain is a stray read from a library made for alpha chains; its abundance is not meaningful. This sequence joins TRBV28 and TRBJ1-1, with D possibly matching TRBD1 (5 bases). The germline V gene encodes CDR1 MDHEN and CDR2 SYDVKM. V gave up 3 bases and J gave up 9 bases, with 23 bases separating them. The CDR3 is 16 amino acids. This CDR3 reads CASSLLQRGPLGKAFF. The CDR3 nucleotides are TGTGCCAGCAGTTTGTTACAGAGGGGCCCCCTGGGAAAAGCTTTCTTT.

Relative to its sample, this clonotype is hyperexpanded. The library was prepared for alpha chains; this beta chain is a stray read, so its frequency means little. V gene TRBV28 combines with J gene TRBJ1-5; no definite D call. The germline gives CDR1 MDHEN, CDR2 SYDVKM. With 0 bases removed from V and 6 bases from J, the gap between germline ends came to 9 bases. The CDR3 is 14 amino acids. Here the CDR3 DNA reads TGTGCCAGCAGTTTATGGGTGGGTAGTCAGCCCCAGCATTTT. Protein sequence: CASSLWVGSQPQHF.